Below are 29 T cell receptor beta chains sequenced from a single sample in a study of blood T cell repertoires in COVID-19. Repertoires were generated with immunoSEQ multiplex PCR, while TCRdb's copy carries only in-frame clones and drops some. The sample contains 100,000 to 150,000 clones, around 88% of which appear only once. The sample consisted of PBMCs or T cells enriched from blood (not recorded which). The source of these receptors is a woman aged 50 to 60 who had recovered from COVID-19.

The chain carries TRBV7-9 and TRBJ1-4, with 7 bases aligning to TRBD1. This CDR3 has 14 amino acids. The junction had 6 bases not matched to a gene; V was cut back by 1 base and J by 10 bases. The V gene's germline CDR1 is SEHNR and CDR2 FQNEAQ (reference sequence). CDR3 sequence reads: CASSLEGAGPKLFF. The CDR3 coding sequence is TGTGCCAGCAGCTTAGAGGGGGCAGGGCCAAAACTGTTTTTT.

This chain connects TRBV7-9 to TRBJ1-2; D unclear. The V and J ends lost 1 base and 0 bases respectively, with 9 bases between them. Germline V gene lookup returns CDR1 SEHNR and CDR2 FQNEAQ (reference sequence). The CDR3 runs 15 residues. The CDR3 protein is CASSLVPGTNYGYTF. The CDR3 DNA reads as TGTGCCAGCAGCTTAGTACCGGGGACTAACTATGGCTACACCTTC.

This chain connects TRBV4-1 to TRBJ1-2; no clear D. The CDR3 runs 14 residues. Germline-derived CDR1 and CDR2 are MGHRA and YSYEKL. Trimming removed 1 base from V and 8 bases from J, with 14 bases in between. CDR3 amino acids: CASSQAGVSRGYTF. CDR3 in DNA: TGCGCCAGCAGCCAAGCCGGGGTCTCCAGGGGCTACACCTTC.

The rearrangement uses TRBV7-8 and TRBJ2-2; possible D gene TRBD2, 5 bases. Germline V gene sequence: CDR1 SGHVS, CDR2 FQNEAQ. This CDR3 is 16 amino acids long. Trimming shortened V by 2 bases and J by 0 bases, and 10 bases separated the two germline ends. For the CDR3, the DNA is TGTGCCAGCAGCTTAAGTCCGGGGTCGAACACCGGGGAGCTGTTTTTT. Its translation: CASSLSPGSNTGELFF.

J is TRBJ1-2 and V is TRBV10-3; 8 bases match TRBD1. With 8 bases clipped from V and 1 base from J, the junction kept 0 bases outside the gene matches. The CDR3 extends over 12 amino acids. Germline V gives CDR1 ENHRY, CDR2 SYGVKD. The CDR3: CAIDRGNYGYTF. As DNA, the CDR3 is TGTGCCATCGACAGGGGTAACTATGGCTACACCTTC.

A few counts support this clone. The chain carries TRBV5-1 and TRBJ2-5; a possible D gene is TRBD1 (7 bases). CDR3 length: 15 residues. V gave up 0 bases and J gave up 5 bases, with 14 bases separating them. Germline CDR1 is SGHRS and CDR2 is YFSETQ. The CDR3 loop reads CASSLGQGGSETQYF. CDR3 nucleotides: TGCGCCAGCAGCTTGGGCCAGGGGGGTTCGGAGACCCAGTACTTC.

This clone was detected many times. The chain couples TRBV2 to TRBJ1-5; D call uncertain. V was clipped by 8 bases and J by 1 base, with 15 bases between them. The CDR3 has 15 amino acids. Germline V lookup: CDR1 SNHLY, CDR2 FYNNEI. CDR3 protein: CASGGRGRSNQPQHF. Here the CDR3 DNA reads TGTGCCAGCGGTGGGAGAGGGAGGAGCAATCAGCCCCAGCATTTT.

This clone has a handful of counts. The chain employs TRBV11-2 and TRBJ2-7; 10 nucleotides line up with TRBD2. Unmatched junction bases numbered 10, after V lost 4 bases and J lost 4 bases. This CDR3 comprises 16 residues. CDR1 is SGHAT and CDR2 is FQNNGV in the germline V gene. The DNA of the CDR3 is TGTGCCAGCAGCTCACTAGCGGGGTCACCCTTATACGAGCAGTACTTC. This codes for CASSSLAGSPLYEQYF.

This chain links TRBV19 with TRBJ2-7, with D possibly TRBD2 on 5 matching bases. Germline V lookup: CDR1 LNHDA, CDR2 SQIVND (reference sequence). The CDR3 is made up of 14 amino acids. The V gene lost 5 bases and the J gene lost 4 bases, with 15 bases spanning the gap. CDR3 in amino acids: CASSDRGPTYEQYF. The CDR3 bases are TGTGCCAGTAGTGACCGCGGGCCGACATACGAGCAGTACTTC.

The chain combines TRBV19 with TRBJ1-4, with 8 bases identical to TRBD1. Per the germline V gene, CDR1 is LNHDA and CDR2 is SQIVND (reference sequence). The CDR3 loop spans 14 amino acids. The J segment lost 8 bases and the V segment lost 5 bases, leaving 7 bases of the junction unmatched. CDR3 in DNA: TGTGCCAGTAGTGGGCAGGGGGCCGGGGAAAAACTGTTTTTT. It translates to CASSGQGAGEKLFF. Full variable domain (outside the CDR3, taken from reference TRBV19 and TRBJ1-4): DGGITQSPKYLFRKEGQNVTLSCEQNLNHDAMYWYRQDPGQGLRLIYYSQIVNDFQKGDIAEGYSVSREKKESFPLTVTSAQKNPTAFYLCASSGQGAGEKLFFGSGTQLSVL.

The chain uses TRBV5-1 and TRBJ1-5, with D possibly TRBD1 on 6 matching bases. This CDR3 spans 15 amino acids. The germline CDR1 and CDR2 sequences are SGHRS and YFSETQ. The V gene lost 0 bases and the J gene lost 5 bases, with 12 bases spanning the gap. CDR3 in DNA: TGCGCCAGCAGCTTGGGAATGGGGGCGGATCAGCCCCAGCATTTT. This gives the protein CASSLGMGADQPQHF.

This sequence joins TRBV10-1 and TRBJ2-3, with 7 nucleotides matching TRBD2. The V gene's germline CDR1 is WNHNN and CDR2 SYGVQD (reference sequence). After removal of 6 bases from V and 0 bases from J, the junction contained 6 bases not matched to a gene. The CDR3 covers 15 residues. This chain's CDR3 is CASRDGRNSTDTQYF. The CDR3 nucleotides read TGCGCCAGCAGAGACGGGAGGAACAGCACAGATACGCAGTATTTT.

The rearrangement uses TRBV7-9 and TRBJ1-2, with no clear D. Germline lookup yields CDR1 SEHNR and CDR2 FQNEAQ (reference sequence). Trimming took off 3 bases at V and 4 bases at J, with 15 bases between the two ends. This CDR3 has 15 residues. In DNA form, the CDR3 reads TGTGCCAGCAGCTTGGGTGGAGGCAGTTTCTATGGCTACACCTTC. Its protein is CASSLGGGSFYGYTF. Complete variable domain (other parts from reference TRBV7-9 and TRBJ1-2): DTGVSQNPRHKITKRGQNVTFRCDPISEHNRLYWYRQTLGQGPEFLTYFQNEAQLEKSRLLSDRFSAERPKGSFSTLEIQRTEQGDSAMYLCASSLGGGSFYGYTFGSGTRLTVV.

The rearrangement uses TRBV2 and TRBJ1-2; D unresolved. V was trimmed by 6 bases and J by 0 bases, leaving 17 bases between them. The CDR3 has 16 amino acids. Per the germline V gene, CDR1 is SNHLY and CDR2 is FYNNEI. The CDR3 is CASRKGLTISNYGYTF. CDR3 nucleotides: TGTGCCAGCAGAAAAGGACTGACGATCTCTAACTATGGCTACACCTTC.

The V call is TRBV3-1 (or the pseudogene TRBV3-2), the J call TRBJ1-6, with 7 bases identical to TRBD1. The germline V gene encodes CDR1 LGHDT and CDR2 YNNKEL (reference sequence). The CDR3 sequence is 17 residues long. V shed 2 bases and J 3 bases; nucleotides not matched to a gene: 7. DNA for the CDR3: TGTGCCAGCAGCCAACCGGGACAGACTTTCTATAATTCACCCCTCCACTTT. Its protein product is CASSQPGQTFYNSPLHF.

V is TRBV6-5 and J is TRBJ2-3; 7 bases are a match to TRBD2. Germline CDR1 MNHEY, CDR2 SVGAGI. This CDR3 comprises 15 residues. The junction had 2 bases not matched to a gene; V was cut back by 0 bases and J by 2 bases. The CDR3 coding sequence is TGTGCCAGCAGTTACTCGGGGGGGTACACAGATACGCAGTATTTT. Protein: CASSYSGGYTDTQYF.

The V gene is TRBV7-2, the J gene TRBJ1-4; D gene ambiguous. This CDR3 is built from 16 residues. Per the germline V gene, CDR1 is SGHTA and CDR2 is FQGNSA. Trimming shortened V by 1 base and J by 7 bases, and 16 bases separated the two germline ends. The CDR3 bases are TGTGCCAGCAGCTTAGACGCCGGGGTAGTGGTTGAAAAACTGTTTTTT. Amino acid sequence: CASSLDAGVVVEKLFF.

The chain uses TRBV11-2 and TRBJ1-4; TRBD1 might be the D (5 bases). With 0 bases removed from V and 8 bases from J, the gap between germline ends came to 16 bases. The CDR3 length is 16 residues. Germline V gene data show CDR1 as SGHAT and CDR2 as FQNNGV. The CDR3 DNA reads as TGTGCCAGCAGCTTAGACGCCCCAGGGTTCGACGAAAAACTGTTTTTT. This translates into CASSLDAPGFDEKLFF. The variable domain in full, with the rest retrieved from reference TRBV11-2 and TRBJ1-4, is EAGVAQSPRYKIIEKRQSVAFWCNPISGHATLYWYQQILGQGPKLLIQFQNNGVVDDSQLPKDRFSAERLKGVDSTLKIQPAKLEDSAVYLCASSLDAPGFDEKLFFGSGTQLSVL.

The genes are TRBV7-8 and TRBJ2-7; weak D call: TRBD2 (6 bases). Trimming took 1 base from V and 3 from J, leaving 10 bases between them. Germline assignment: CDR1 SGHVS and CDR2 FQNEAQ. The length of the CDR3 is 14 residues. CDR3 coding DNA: TGTGCCAGCAGCTTAGGCGGGGTATTCTACGAGCAGTACTTC. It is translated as CASSLGGVFYEQYF.

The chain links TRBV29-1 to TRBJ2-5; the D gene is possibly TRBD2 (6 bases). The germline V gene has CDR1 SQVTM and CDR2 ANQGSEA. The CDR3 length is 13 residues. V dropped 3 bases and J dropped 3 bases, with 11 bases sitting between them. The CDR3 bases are TGCAGCGTTGATTCGGCTAGCGAAGAGACCCAGTACTTC. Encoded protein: CSVDSASEETQYF.

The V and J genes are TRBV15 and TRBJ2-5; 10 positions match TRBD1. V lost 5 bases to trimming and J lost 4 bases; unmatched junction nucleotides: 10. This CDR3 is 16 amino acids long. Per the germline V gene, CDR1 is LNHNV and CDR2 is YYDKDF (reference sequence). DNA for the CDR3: TGTGCCACCAGCCCGAGACAGGGGGCGAGATTAGAGACCCAGTACTTC. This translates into CATSPRQGARLETQYF.

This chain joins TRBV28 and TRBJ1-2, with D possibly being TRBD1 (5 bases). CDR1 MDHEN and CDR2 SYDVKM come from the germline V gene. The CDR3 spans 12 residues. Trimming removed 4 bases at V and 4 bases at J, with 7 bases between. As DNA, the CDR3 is TGTGCCAGCAGTTCGGGGGGCTATGGCTACACCTTC. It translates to CASSSGGYGYTF.

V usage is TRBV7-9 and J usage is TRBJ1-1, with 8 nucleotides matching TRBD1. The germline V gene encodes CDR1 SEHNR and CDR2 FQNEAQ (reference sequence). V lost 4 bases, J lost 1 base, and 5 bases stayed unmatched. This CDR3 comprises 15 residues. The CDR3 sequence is CASSSRTGTNTEAFF. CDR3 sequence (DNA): TGTGCCAGCAGCTCACGGACAGGGACGAACACTGAAGCTTTCTTT.

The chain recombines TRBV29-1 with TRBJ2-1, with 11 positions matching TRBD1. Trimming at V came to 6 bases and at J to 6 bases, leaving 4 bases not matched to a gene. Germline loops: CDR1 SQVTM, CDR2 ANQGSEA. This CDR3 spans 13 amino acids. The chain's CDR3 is CSVTGTGGNEQFF. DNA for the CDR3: TGCAGCGTGACCGGGACAGGGGGCAATGAGCAGTTCTTC.

In nucleotides, the CDR3 is TGTGCCAGCAGTTACCCTTGGGACAGGGCCGGCGATGAGCAGTTCTTC. This codes for CASSYPWDRAGDEQFF. This chain links TRBV6-2 or TRBV6-3 with TRBJ2-1; 9 bases fit TRBD1. V trimming: 2 bases; J trimming: 8 bases; junction bases outside the gene matches: 10. The CDR3 has 16 residues. Germline V CDR1 and CDR2: MNHEY, SVGEGT.

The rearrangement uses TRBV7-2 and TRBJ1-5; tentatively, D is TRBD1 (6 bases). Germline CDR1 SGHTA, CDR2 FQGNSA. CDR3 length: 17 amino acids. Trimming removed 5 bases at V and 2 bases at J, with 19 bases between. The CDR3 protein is CASSVMGGAGGNQPQHF. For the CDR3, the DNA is TGTGCCAGCAGCGTCATGGGGGGGGCGGGTGGCAATCAGCCCCAGCATTTT.

The CDR3 sequence: CASSYTRNYGYTF. The DNA of the CDR3 is TGTGCCAGCAGTTACACCAGAAACTATGGCTACACCTTC. The chain uses TRBV6-5 and TRBJ1-2; D uncertain. In germline, CDR1 is MNHEY, CDR2 SVGAGI. V gave up 2 bases and J gave up 2 bases, with 6 bases separating them. This CDR3 contains 13 residues.

CDR3 amino acids: CSVDGQGNQPQHF. CDR3 in DNA: TGCAGCGTCGATGGACAGGGCAATCAGCCCCAGCATTTT. The chain combines TRBV29-1 with TRBJ1-5; 7 positions agree with TRBD1. The CDR3 spans 13 residues. The V segment lost 6 bases and the J segment 2 bases; nucleotides outside the gene matches: 4. Germline values: CDR1 SQVTM, CDR2 ANQGSEA.

CDR3 DNA: TGCGCCAGCAGCTTTCGTTCTAGCCCCAAAGGGGAGCTGTTTTTT. This sequence encodes CASSFRSSPKGELFF. This sequence joins TRBV5-1 and TRBJ2-2; possibly TRBD2 for D (5 bases). V gave up 2 bases and J gave up 8 bases, with 16 bases separating them. The germline gives CDR1 SGHRS, CDR2 YFSETQ. The length of the CDR3 is 15 residues.